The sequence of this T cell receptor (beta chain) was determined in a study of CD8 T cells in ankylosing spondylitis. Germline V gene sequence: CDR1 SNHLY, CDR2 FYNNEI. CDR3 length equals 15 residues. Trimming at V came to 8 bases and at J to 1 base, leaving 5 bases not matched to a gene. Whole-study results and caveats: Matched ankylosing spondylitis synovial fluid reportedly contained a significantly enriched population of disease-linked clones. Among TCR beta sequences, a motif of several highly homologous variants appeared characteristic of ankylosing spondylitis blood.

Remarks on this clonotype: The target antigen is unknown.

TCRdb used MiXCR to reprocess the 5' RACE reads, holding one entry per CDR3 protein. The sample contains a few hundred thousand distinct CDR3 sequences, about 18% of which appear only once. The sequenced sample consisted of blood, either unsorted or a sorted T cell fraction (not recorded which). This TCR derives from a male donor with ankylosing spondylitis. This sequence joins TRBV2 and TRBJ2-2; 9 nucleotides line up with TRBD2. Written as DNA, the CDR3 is TGTGCCAGCGTTCCTAGCGGGGTGAACACCGGGGAGCTGTTTTTT. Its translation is CASVPSGVNTGELFF. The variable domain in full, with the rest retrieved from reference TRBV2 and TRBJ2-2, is EPEVTQTPSHQVTQMGQEVILRCVPISNHLYFYWYRQILGQKVEFLVSFYNNEISEKSEIFDDQFSVERPDGSNFTLKIRSTKLEDSAMYFCASVPSGVNTGELFFGEGSRLTVL.